This T cell receptor beta chain came from a study of T cells in localized non-small cell lung cancer. The table came from immunoSEQ multiplex PCR; TCRdb's copy has only in-frame clones and leaves some out. The table has under 45,000 clones, about 83% seen once. The ends were cut back, 0 bases at V and 4 bases at J, with 12 bases in the middle. This CDR3 is 15 amino acids long. CDR1 and CDR2 (germline): SGDLS, YYNGEE. A word on this clone: Its antigen remains unknown.

Study-wide points: Because only a single region of the tumor was sequenced, heterogeneity remains possible. T cell clonality was highest in uninvolved adjacent lung, above tumor. Median roughly 57 top-100 tumor clones were shared with paired adjacent lung.

This rearrangement joins TRBV9 to TRBJ2-3; D gene unclear. The source is a man between 35 and 75 years old with stage II lung adenocarcinoma. The material was PBMCs, obtained before any cancer treatment. Here the CDR3 reads CASSVVGNGADTQYF. The DNA for the CDR3 is TGTGCCAGCAGCGTAGTCGGAAATGGGGCAGATACGCAGTATTTT.